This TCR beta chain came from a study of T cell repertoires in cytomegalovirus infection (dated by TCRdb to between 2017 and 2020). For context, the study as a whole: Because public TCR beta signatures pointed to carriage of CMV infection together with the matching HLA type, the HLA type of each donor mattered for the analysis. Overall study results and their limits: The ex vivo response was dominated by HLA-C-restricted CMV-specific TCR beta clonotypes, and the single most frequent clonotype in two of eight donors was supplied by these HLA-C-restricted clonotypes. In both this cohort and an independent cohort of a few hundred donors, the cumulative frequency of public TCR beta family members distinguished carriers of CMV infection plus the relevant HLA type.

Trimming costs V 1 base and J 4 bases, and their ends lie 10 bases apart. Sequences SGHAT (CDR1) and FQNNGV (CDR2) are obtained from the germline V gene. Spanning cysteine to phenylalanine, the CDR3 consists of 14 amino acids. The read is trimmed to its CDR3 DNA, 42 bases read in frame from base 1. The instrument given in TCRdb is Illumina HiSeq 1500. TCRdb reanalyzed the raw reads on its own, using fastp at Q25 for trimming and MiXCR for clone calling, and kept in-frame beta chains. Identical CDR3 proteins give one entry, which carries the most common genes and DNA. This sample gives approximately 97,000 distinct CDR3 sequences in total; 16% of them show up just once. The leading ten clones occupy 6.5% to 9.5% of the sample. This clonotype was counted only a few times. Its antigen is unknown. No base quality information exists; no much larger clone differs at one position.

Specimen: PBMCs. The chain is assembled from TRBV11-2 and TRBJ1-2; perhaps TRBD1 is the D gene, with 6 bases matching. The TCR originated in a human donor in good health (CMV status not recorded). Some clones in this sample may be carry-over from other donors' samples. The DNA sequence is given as TGTGCCAGCAGCTTAGTGGGGGCAGTCTATGGCTACACCTTC. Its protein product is CASSLVGAVYGYTF.